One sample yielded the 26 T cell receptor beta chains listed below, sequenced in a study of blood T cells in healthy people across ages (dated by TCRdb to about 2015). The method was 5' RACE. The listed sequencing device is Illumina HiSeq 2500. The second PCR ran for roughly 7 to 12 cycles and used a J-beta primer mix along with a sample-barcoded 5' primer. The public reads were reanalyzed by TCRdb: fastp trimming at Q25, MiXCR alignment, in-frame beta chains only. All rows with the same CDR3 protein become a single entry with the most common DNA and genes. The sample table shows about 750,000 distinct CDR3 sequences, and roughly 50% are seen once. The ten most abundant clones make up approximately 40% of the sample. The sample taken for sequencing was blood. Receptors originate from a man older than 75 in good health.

The CDR3 DNA reads TGTGCCATCAGCCCACTAGCGGGAGGGCCTAGTGAGCAGTTCTTC. Translated, it gives CAISPLAGGPSEQFF. The gene calls are TRBV10-3 and TRBJ2-1; TRBD2 matches 13 bases. Germline V gene data show CDR1 as ENHRY and CDR2 as SYGVKD. The CDR3 has 15 amino acids. J lost 9 bases, V lost 6 bases, and 8 bases had no gene match.

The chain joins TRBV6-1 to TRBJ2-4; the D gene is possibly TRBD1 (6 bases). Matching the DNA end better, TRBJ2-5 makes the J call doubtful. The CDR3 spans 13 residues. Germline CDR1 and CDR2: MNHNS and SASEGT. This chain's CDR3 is CASLDSIKETQYF. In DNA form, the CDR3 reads TGTGCCAGCTTGGACAGCATAAAAGAGACCCAGTACTTC.

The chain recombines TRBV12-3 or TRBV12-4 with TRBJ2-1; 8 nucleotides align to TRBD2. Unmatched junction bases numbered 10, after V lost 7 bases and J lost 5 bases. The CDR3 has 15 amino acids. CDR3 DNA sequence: TGTGCCAGCACCTGGGGACTAGGAAGAGACAATGAGCAGTTCTTC. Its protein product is CASTWGLGRDNEQFF.

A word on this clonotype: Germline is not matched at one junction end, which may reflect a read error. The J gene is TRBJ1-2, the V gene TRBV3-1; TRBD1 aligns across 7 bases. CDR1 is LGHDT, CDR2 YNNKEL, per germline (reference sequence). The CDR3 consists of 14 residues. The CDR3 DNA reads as TGTGCCAGCAACCAAGATAGTACAGGGGTTGGCTACACCTTC. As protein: CASNQDSTGVGYTF.

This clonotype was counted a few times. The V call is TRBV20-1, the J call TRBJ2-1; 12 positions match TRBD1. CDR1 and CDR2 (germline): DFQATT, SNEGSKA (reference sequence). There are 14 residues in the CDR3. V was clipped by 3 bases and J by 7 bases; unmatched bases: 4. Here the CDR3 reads CSASRDRGRNEQFF. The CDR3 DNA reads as TGCAGTGCTAGCCGGGACAGGGGGCGGAATGAGCAGTTCTTC.

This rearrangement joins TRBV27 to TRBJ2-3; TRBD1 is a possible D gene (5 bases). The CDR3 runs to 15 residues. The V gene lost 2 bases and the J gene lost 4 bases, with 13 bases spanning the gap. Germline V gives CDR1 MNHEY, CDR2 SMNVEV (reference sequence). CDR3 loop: CASSLLQGGADTQYF. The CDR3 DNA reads TGTGCCAGCAGTTTACTCCAGGGTGGCGCAGATACGCAGTATTTT.

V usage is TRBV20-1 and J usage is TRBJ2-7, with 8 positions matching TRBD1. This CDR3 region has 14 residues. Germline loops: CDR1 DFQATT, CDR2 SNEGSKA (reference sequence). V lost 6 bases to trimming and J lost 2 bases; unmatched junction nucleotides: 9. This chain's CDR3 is CSATSDRDPYEQYF. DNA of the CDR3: TGCAGTGCCACTTCGGACAGGGACCCCTACGAGCAGTACTTC.

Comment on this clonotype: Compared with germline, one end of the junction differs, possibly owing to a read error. The CDR3 nucleotides are TGTGCCAGCAGCTTCAGTTGGGACACCTATGGCTGCACCTTC. This gives the protein CASSFSWDTYGCTF. The chain links TRBV7-2 to TRBJ1-2; D is perhaps TRBD1 (6 bases). The CDR3 loop spans 14 amino acids. CDR1 and CDR2 (germline): SGHTA, FQGNSA.

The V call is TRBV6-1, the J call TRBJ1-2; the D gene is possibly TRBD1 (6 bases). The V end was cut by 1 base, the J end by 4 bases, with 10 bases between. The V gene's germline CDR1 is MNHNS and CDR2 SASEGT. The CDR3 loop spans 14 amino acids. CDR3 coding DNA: TGTGCCAGCAGTGAAGAGGGGGATCGCTATGGCTACACCTTC. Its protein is CASSEEGDRYGYTF.

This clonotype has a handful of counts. CDR3 sequence (DNA): TGTGCCAGCTCACCACCCGAGGGCCGGGATCAGCCCCAGCATTTT. This gives the protein CASSPPEGRDQPQHF. The gene calls are TRBV18 and TRBJ1-5; no reliable D call. The V gene's germline CDR1 is KGHSH and CDR2 LQKENI. The V end was cut by 0 bases, the J end by 5 bases, with 11 bases between. The CDR3 has 15 residues.

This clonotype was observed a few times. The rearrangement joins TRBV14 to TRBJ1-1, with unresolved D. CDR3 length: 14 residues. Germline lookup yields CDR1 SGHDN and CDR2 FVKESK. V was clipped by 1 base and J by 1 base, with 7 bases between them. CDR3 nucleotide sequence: TGTGCCAGCAGCCAAGTAAGGACGAACACTGAAGCTTTCTTT. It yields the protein CASSQVRTNTEAFF.

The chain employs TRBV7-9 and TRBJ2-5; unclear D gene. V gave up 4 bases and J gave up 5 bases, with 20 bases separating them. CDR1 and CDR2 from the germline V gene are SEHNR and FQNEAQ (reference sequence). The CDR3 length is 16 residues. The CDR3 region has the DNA TGTGCCAGCAGCTCGCACTCCGTTGGAACCCAGGAGACCCAGTACTTC. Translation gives CASSSHSVGTQETQYF.

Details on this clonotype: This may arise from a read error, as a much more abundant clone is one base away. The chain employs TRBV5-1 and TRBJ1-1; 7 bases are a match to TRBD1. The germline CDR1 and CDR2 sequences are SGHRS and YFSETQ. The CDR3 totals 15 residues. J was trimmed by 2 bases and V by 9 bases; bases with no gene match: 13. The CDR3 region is CANKGLRDSNTEAFF. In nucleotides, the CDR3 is TGCGCCAACAAAGGATTACGGGACAGTAACACTGAAGCTTTCTTT.

The CDR3 loop is CASSTDRRYAYF. In nucleotides, the CDR3 is TGTGCCAGCAGTACGGACAGGCGATACGCGTATTTT. V usage is TRBV12-3 or TRBV12-4 and J usage is TRBJ2-3, with 7 bases aligning to TRBD1. The CDR3 has 12 residues. The ends lost 5 bases at V and 14 bases at J; junction bases unmatched: 10.

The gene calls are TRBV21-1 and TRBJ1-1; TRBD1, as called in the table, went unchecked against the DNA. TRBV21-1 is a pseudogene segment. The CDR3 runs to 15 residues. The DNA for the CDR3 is TGTGCCAGCAGCAGACTAGGACAGGGGAGCACTGAAGCTTTCTTT. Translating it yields CASSRLGQGSTEAFF.

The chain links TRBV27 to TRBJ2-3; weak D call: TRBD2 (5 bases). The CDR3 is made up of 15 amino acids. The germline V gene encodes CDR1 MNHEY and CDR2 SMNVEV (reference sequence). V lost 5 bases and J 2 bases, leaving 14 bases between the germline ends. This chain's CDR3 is CASSNRGWDTDTQYF. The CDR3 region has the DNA TGTGCCAGCAGTAACCGAGGGTGGGACACAGATACGCAGTATTTT.

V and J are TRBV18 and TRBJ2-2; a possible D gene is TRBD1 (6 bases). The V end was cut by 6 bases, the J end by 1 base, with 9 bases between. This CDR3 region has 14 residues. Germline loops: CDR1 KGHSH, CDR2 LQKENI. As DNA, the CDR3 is TGTGCCAGCTCGAAGGGACAGAACACCGGGGAGCTGTTTTTT. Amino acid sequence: CASSKGQNTGELFF. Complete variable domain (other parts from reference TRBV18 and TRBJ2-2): NAGVMQNPRHLVRRRGQEARLRCSPMKGHSHVYWYRQLPEEGLKFMVYLQKENIIDESGMPKERFSAEFPKEGPSILRIQQVVRGDSAAYFCASSKGQNTGELFFGEGSRLTVL.

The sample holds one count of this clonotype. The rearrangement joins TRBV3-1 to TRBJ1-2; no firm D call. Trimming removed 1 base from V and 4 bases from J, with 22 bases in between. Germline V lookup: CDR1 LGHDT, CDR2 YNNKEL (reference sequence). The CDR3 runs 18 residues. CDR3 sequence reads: CASSQALIRGIKSYGYTF. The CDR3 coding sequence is TGTGCCAGCAGCCAAGCCCTAATCCGGGGAATTAAGTCCTATGGCTACACCTTC.

CDR3 DNA: TGTGCCAGCCGGACAGGAACCACCGGGGAGCTGTTTTTT. This encodes CASRTGTTGELFF. The chain uses TRBV28 and TRBJ2-2; 7 nucleotides line up with TRBD1. The J segment lost 4 bases and the V segment lost 8 bases, leaving 4 bases of the junction unmatched. Germline V CDR1 and CDR2: MDHEN, SYDVKM. This CDR3 region has 13 residues. The variable domain in full, completed from reference TRBV28 and TRBJ2-2, reads DVKVTQSSRYLVKRTGEKVFLECVQDMDHENMFWYRQDPGLGLRLIYFSYDVKMKEKGDIPEGYSVSREKKERFSLILESASTNQTSMYLCASRTGTTGELFFGEGSRLTVL.

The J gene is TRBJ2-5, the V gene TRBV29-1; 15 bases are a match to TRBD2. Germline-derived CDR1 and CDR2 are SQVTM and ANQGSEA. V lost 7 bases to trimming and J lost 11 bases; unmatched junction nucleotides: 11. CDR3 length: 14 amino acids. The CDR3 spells CSGGLAGGINEQYF. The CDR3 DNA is TGCAGCGGGGGACTAGCGGGAGGTATAAATGAGCAGTACTTC.

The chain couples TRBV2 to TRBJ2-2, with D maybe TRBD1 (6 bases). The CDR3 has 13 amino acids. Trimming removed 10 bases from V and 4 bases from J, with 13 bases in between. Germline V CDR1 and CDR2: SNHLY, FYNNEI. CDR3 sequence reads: CATQGQGTGELFF. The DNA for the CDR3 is TGTGCCACCCAGGGGCAGGGCACCGGGGAGCTGTTTTTT.

The CDR3 spells CASRSYEQYF. CDR3 sequence (DNA): TGTGCCAGCCGATCCTACGAGCAGTACTTC. The chain couples TRBV9 to TRBJ2-7, with D uncertain. Trimming stripped 7 bases from V and 1 base from J, with 3 bases between. The length of the CDR3 is 10 residues. The germline CDR1 and CDR2 sequences are SGDLS and YYNGEE.

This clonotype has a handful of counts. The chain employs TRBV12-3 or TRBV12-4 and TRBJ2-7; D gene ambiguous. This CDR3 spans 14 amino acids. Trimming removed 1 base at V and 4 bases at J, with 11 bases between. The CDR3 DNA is TGTGCCAGCAGTTTAGGGGTCCAATCGTACGAGCAGTACTTC. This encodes CASSLGVQSYEQYF.

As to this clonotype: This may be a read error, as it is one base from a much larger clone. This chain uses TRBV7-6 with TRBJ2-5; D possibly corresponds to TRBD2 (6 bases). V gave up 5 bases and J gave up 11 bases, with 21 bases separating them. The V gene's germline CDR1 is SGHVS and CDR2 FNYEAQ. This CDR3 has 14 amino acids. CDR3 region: CASSPGGEVNEQYF. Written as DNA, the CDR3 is TGTGCCAGCAGCCCCGGAGGGGAAGTGAATGAGCAGTACTTC.

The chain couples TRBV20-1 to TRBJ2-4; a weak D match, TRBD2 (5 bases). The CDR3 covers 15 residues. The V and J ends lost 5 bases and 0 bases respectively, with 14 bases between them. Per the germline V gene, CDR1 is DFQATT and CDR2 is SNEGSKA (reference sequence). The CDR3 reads CSAYDLGLAKNIQYF. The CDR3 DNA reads TGCAGTGCTTACGATCTAGGACTAGCCAAAAACATTCAGTACTTC.

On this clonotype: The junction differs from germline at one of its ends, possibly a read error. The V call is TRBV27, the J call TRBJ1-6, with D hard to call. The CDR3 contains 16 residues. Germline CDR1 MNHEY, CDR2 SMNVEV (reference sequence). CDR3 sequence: CAGSSFLGDRNSPLHF. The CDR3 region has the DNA TGTGCCGGCAGTAGCTTCTTGGGAGATAGGAATTCACCCCTCCACTTT.